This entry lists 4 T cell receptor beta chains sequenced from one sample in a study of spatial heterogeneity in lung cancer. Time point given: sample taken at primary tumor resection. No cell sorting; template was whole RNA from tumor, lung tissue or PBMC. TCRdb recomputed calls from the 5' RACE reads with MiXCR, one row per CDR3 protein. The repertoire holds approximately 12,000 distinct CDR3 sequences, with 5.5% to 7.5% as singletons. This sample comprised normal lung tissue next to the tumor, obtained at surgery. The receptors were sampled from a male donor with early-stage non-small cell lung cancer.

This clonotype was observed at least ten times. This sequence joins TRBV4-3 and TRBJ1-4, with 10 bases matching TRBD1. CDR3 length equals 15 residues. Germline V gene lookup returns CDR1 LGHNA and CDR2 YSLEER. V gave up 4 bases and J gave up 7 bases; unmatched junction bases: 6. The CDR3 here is CASSRDRGRSEKLFF. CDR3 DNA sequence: TGCGCCAGCAGCCGAGACAGGGGGCGAAGTGAAAAACTGTTTTTT.

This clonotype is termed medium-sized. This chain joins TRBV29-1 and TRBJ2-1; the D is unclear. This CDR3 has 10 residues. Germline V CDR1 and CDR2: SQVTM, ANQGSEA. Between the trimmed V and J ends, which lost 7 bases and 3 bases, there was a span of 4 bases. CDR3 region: CSGDYNEQFF. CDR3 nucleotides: TGCAGCGGCGACTACAATGAGCAGTTCTTC.

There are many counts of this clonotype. This chain's CDR3 is CSARGGSDYGYTF. The CDR3, as DNA: TGCAGTGCTCGCGGGGGGTCGGACTATGGCTACACCTTC. The rearrangement uses TRBV20-1 and TRBJ1-2; maybe TRBD1 (5 bases). V shed 5 bases and J shed 3 bases, with 13 bases lying between them. The germline CDR1 and CDR2 sequences are DFQATT and SNEGSKA (reference sequence). The CDR3 is 13 residues long.

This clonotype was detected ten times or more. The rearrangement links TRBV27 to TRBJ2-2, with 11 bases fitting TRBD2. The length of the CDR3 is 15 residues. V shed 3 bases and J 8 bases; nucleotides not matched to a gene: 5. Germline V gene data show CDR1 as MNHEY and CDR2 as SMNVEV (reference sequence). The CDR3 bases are TGTGCCAGCAGTTTTCAACTAGCGGGAGTGGGGGAGCTGTTTTTT. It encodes CASSFQLAGVGELFF.